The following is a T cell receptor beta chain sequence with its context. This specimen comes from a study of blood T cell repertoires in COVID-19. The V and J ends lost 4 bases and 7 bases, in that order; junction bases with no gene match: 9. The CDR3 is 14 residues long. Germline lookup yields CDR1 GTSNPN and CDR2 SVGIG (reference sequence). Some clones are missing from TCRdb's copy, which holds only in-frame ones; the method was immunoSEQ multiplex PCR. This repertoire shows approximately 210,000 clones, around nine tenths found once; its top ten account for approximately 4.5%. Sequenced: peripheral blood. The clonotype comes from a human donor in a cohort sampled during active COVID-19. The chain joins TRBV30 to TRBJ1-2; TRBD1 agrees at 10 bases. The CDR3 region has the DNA TGTGCCTGGATGGGGACAGGGGTTAGTTCTGGCTACACCTTC. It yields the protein CAWMGTGVSSGYTF.